This is a list of T cell receptor beta chains from one sample in a study of T-cell reconstitution after alpha-beta-depleted transplantation in children. Each CDR3 protein is one row after TCRdb ran MiXCR on the PCR reads. Among around 450,000 distinct CDR3 sequences, over 9.5% were seen once, and the ten largest hold 2% to 2.5%. Source: PBMCs, taken before TCRalphabeta/CD19-depleted stem cell transplant. All receptors derive from a child aged 2 to 10 with inherited bone marrow failure, due to receive a stem cell transplant. Each CDR3 is given without its conserved first and last residue. Expanded clones are given a class, and other clones once, few, many or no size at all.

size: few
V: TRBV5-1
J: TRBJ1-2
length: 13
CDR3: ASSSWGRDGYGYT

size: many
V: TRBV6-6
J: TRBJ2-1
length: 9
CDR3: ATAEGNEQF

size: many
V: TRBV12-3/TRBV12-4
J: TRBJ2-1
length: 18
CDR3: ASSFNRDRRREIGYNEQF

size: few
V: TRBV4-2
J: TRBJ2-7
length: 13
CDR3: ASSQGGGNYYEQY

size: many
V: TRBV28
J: TRBJ2-1
length: 12
CDR3: ASSWDRVRNEQF

size: NA
V: TRBV5-1
J: TRBJ2-2
length: 14
CDR3: ASSLAGTGRTGELF

size: many
V: TRBV12-3/TRBV12-4
J: TRBJ2-2
length: 14
CDR3: ASSPDRGGTTGELF

size: many
V: TRBV20-1
J: TRBJ2-1
length: 12
CDR3: SASEGASYNEQF

size: many
V: TRBV12-3/TRBV12-4
J: TRBJ2-7
length: 11
CDR3: ASSQGVLGEQY

size: many
V: TRBV14
J: TRBJ1-6
length: 13
CDR3: ASSQDAGVNSPLH

size: few
V: TRBV19
J: TRBJ2-7
length: 11
CDR3: ASMEGATGEQY

size: many
V: TRBV20-1
J: TRBJ2-7
length: 13
CDR3: SAPTGLAGTYEQY

size: many
V: TRBV4-3
J: TRBJ1-2
length: 11
CDR3: ASSKLQGYGYT

size: many
V: TRBV7-9
J: TRBJ2-1
length: 13
CDR3: ASSLARRAFGEQF

size: many
V: TRBV5-1
J: TRBJ2-2
length: 14
CDR3: ASSSTSRANTGELF

size: many
V: TRBV20-1
J: TRBJ2-3
length: 13
CDR3: SAHDGTSGKDTQY

size: many
V: TRBV7-8
J: TRBJ2-3
length: 11
CDR3: ASSLVRVDTQY

size: many
V: TRBV28
J: TRBJ1-2
length: 12
CDR3: ASSLRTGYHGYT

size: many
V: TRBV5-1
J: TRBJ2-7
length: 12
CDR3: ASSLGTSPNEQY

size: many
V: TRBV6-1
J: TRBJ2-6
length: 13
CDR3: ASSPTTSGANVLT

size: NA
V: TRBV20-1
J: TRBJ2-2
length: 12
CDR3: SATPSANTGELF

size: many
V: TRBV13
J: TRBJ2-3
length: 13
CDR3: ASSTLAVSTDTQY

size: many
V: TRBV5-4
J: TRBJ2-1
length: 15
CDR3: ASSRDRSVLRGNEQF

size: many
V: TRBV25-1
J: TRBJ2-1
length: 12
CDR3: APSSGRLYNEQF

size: many
V: TRBV27
J: TRBJ2-3
length: 10
CDR3: ASRSTTDTQY

size: NA
V: TRBV29-1
J: TRBJ2-1
length: 13
CDR3: SVDPIASLYNEQF

size: many
V: TRBV15
J: TRBJ2-7
length: 13
CDR3: ATSRDGRNRDEQY

size: NA
V: TRBV4-1
J: TRBJ2-3
length: 15
CDR3: ASSHSPLAGGPDTQY

size: few
V: TRBV4-3
J: TRBJ2-1
length: 13
CDR3: ASSQEDGSYNEQF

size: many
V: TRBV21-1
J: TRBJ2-5
length: 14
CDR3: ASKQKPDRGEETQY

size: many
V: TRBV6-2/TRBV6-3
J: TRBJ2-7
length: 13
CDR3: ASSRMGDREYEQY

size: many
V: TRBV4-3
J: TRBJ2-1
length: 14
CDR3: ASSQVTSGAYNEQF

size: NA
V: TRBV7-2
J: TRBJ2-1
length: 13
CDR3: ASKKGAGGPGEQF

size: many
V: TRBV12-3/TRBV12-4
J: TRBJ2-3
length: 15
CDR3: ASSFPSGILGTDTQY

size: many
V: TRBV2
J: TRBJ2-1
length: 8
CDR3: ASGGNEQF

size: few
V: TRBV5-6
J: TRBJ2-7
length: 16
CDR3: ASSLALWASGSIYEQY

size: many
V: TRBV29-1
J: TRBJ2-3
length: 11
CDR3: SVEASGLGTQY

size: many
V: TRBV28
J: TRBJ2-5
length: 13
CDR3: ASISNRVWQETQY

size: many
V: TRBV20-1
J: TRBJ2-7
length: 11
CDR3: SAKLAGGGEQY

size: many
V: TRBV6-5
J: TRBJ2-5
length: 17
CDR3: ASSYPFLAGVRIEETQY

size: few
V: TRBV5-1
J: TRBJ2-7
length: 13
CDR3: ASSLDARLSYEQY

size: NA
V: TRBV20-1
J: TRBJ2-1
length: 13
CDR3: SARDRRNAYNEQF

size: many
V: TRBV5-1
J: TRBJ2-7
length: 12
CDR3: ASSLGGQSYEQY

size: many
V: TRBV20-1
J: TRBJ2-1
length: 8
CDR3: SAEYNEQF

size: many
V: TRBV20-1
J: TRBJ2-3
length: 10
CDR3: SAPDATDTQY

size: many
V: TRBV28
J: TRBJ2-5
length: 11
CDR3: ASKHQGEETQY

size: NA
V: TRBV12-3/TRBV12-4
J: TRBJ1-2
length: 13
CDR3: ASSPRLTGERGYT